These 19 T cell receptor beta chains were all obtained from the same sample, sequenced in a study of blood T cell repertoires in COVID-19. TCRdb's table, derived via immunoSEQ multiplex PCR, lists solely in-frame clones and lacks some. The repertoire holds roughly 120,000 clones, with roughly 84% as singletons. Sequencing was done on a sample of peripheral blood. These TCRs come from a woman in her 40s with acute or convalescent COVID-19.

V usage is TRBV6-5 and J usage is TRBJ1-1; D is undetermined. The germline V gene encodes CDR1 MNHEY and CDR2 SVGAGI. The CDR3 runs 13 residues. Trimming cost V 1 base and J 0 bases, with 3 bases left between them. The CDR3 spells CASSYFLNTEAFF. The CDR3, as DNA: TGTGCCAGCAGTTACTTCTTGAACACTGAAGCTTTCTTT.

Comment on this clone: The sample contains more than one DNA sequence encoding this CDR3. The chain links TRBV5-6 to TRBJ1-6, with 9 bases aligning to TRBD1. V gave up 5 bases and J gave up 10 bases; unmatched junction bases: 10. The CDR3 loop spans 15 amino acids. Germline V gene data show CDR1 as SGHDT and CDR2 as YYEEEE. This chain's CDR3 is CASRETGGIKSPLHF. The CDR3 coding sequence is TGTGCCAGCAGGGAGACAGGGGGAATTAAATCACCCCTCCACTTT.

The rearrangement links TRBV5-1 to TRBJ1-3, with D possibly matching TRBD1 (5 bases). Trimming removed 0 bases at V and 4 bases at J, with 8 bases between. The CDR3 length is 14 residues. Per the germline V gene, CDR1 is SGHRS and CDR2 is YFSETQ. The DNA of the CDR3 is TGCGCCAGCAGCTTGGTAGGGGAAGGAAACACCATATATTTT. As protein: CASSLVGEGNTIYF.

The genes are TRBV19 and TRBJ1-2; unclear D gene. V was trimmed by 3 bases and J by 2 bases, leaving 13 bases between them. The germline gives CDR1 LNHDA, CDR2 SQIVND (reference sequence). This CDR3 is built from 15 residues. CDR3 region: CASSIGPQRNYGYTF. The CDR3 DNA reads as TGTGCCAGTAGTATTGGCCCCCAGAGGAACTATGGCTACACCTTC.

The chain uses TRBV27 and TRBJ1-2; TRBD1 agrees at 8 bases. The ends lost 4 bases at V and 0 bases at J; junction bases unmatched: 4. Per germline, CDR1 MNHEY and CDR2 SMNVEV (reference sequence). The CDR3 covers 15 residues. CDR3 sequence (DNA): TGTGCCAGCAGTTCACCGGACAGGGCTAACTATGGCTACACCTTC. It specifies CASSSPDRANYGYTF.

To note about this clone: Other nucleotide sequences from this sample produce the same CDR3. The chain employs TRBV6-2 or TRBV6-3 and TRBJ1-1; no firm D call. The CDR3 extends over 14 amino acids. V gave up 0 bases and J gave up 2 bases, with 7 bases separating them. In germline, CDR1 is MNHEY, CDR2 SVGEGT. The CDR3 spells CASSYSQSNTEAFF. Here the CDR3 DNA reads TGTGCCAGCAGTTACTCGCAGTCCAACACTGAAGCTTTCTTT.

This chain connects TRBV5-1 to TRBJ2-2, with 7 bases matching TRBD2. V trimming: 4 bases; J trimming: 1 base; junction bases outside the gene matches: 4. Germline V gene lookup returns CDR1 SGHRS and CDR2 YFSETQ. The CDR3 is made up of 15 amino acids. The DNA for the CDR3 is TGCGCCAGCAGCAAAGGCGGGGGGAACACCGGGGAGCTGTTTTTT. Its translation is CASSKGGGNTGELFF.

The chain recombines TRBV5-1 with TRBJ1-4; no clear D gene. V shed 0 bases and J shed 7 bases, with 16 bases lying between them. The germline CDR1 and CDR2 sequences are SGHRS and YFSETQ. This CDR3 contains 16 residues. In DNA, the CDR3 is TGCGCCAGCAGCTTGGAAGGAGGACCAGTGGTTGAAAAACTGTTTTTT. Protein sequence: CASSLEGGPVVEKLFF.

V gene TRBV12-3 or TRBV12-4 combines with J gene TRBJ2-7, with D possibly matching TRBD1 (6 bases). The V and J ends lost 6 bases and 6 bases respectively, with 15 bases between them. CDR3 length: 13 amino acids. Written as DNA, the CDR3 is TGTGCCAGCAGCCCACAGGGATACGGCGAGCAGTACTTC. It is translated as CASSPQGYGEQYF.

The sample holds a few counts of this clone. This chain links TRBV7-2 with TRBJ1-1; 7 positions match TRBD1. This CDR3 contains 13 residues. The trim removed 6 bases at V and 7 bases at J, leaving 8 bases unmatched. Germline V gene sequence: CDR1 SGHTA, CDR2 FQGNSA. Here the CDR3 reads CASRDGTVIEAFF. Written as DNA, the CDR3 is TGTGCCAGCAGGGACGGGACAGTTATTGAAGCTTTCTTT.

This chain links TRBV4-1 with TRBJ2-4; no firm D call. V was trimmed by 5 bases and J by 4 bases, leaving 15 bases between them. Per germline, CDR1 MGHRA and CDR2 YSYEKL. The CDR3 covers 15 residues. CDR3 nucleotides: TGCGCCAGCAGCTCCTACCACCCGGGTAAAAACATTCAGTACTTC. This sequence encodes CASSSYHPGKNIQYF.

This chain uses TRBV5-1 with TRBJ1-4; D might be TRBD1 (6 bases). Germline V gives CDR1 SGHRS, CDR2 YFSETQ. The CDR3 contains 16 residues. Trimming took off 4 bases at V and 0 bases at J, with 13 bases between the two ends. The CDR3 loop is CASSPRGGATNEKLFF. The CDR3 nucleotides are TGCGCCAGCAGCCCTCGAGGGGGAGCAACTAATGAAAAACTGTTTTTT. The whole variable domain, remainder taken from reference TRBV5-1 and TRBJ1-4, is KAGVTQTPRYLIKTRGQQVTLSCSPISGHRSVSWYQQTPGQGLQFLFEYFSETQRNKGNFPGRFSGRQFSNSRSEMNVSTLELGDSALYLCASSPRGGATNEKLFFGSGTQLSVL.

The chain employs TRBV2 and TRBJ2-1, with D perhaps matching TRBD2 (7 bases). V lost 3 bases and J 3 bases, leaving 15 bases between the germline ends. From germline, CDR1 is SNHLY and CDR2 FYNNEI. This CDR3 is 16 amino acids long. The CDR3 DNA is TGTGCCAGCAGTGACTCCACAGGGAGGGTCTACAATGAGCAGTTCTTC. It is translated as CASSDSTGRVYNEQFF.

V gene TRBV18 combines with J gene TRBJ2-7; D possibly corresponds to TRBD1 (5 bases). V dropped 2 bases and J dropped 3 bases, with 14 bases sitting between them. Per germline, CDR1 KGHSH and CDR2 LQKENI. The CDR3 runs to 15 residues. In nucleotides, the CDR3 is TGTGCCAGCTCACCAAGACAGCCACCTAACTACGAGCAGTACTTC. This encodes CASSPRQPPNYEQYF.

The V call is TRBV9, the J call TRBJ1-3, with 7 bases aligning to TRBD1. The CDR3 covers 16 residues. V lost 3 bases and J lost 2; bases outside the gene matches: 8. Germline assignment: CDR1 SGDLS and CDR2 YYNGEE. In nucleotides, the CDR3 is TGTGCCAGCAGCGGGGACAGAAGGGGAACTGGAAACACCATATATTTT. Its protein product is CASSGDRRGTGNTIYF.

The V gene is TRBV20-1, the J gene TRBJ2-3; unclear D gene. Germline values: CDR1 DFQATT, CDR2 SNEGSKA (reference sequence). The V end lost 3 bases, the J end lost 0 bases, and 4 bases lay between the germline ends. The CDR3 is 12 residues long. In DNA, the CDR3 is TGCAGTGCTAGTTCTAGCACAGATACGCAGTATTTT. This sequence encodes CSASSSTDTQYF.

The chain is built from TRBV9 and TRBJ1-2; no firm D call. Germline V gives CDR1 SGDLS, CDR2 YYNGEE. V dropped 4 bases and J dropped 5 bases, with 30 bases sitting between them. The length of the CDR3 is 19 residues. Written as DNA, the CDR3 is TGTGCCAGCAGCTCCGCCCCCACCCACGGGCGACTAGGGCTATATGGCTACACCTTC. It is translated as CASSSAPTHGRLGLYGYTF. The full variable domain, with the rest looked up from reference TRBV9 and TRBJ1-2, is DSGVTQTPKHLITATGQRVTLRCSPRSGDLSVYWYQQSLDQGLQFLIQYYNGEERAKGNILERFSAQQFPDLHSELNLSSLELGDSALYFCASSSAPTHGRLGLYGYTFGSGTRLTVV.

The chain links TRBV27 to TRBJ1-1; TRBD1 matches 8 bases. V shed 7 bases, J shed 5 bases, and the junction held 9 bases outside the gene matches. The germline V gene has CDR1 MNHEY and CDR2 SMNVEV (reference sequence). The CDR3 extends over 14 amino acids. CDR3 in amino acids: CASTKDRAGTEAFF. The DNA of the CDR3 is TGTGCCAGCACCAAGGACAGGGCCGGGACTGAAGCTTTCTTT.

V and J are TRBV19 and TRBJ1-2; D unresolved. Germline CDR1 reads LNHDA; CDR2 reads SQIVND (reference sequence). V lost 0 bases and J lost 4, with 15 bases in between. This CDR3 comprises 16 residues. CDR3 protein: CASSIEWARSSYGYTF. The CDR3 coding sequence is TGTGCCAGTAGTATAGAATGGGCCAGGTCGTCCTATGGCTACACCTTC.